This T cell receptor beta chain was profiled in a study of beta chain features in type 1 diabetes. Study-wide findings and caveats: Significant though moderate, a shortening of TCRB CDR3s appeared in all four CD4+ subsets of Type 1 diabetes patients. Patients with type 1 diabetes showed fewer VDJ junction insertions and more deletions.

In the case of this clone: As yet, its antigen is unknown.

The authors reverse transcribed all of the isolated RNA, so sequencing captured expressed TCRB transcripts. Assay used: immunoSEQ multiplex PCR; TCRdb lists only in-frame clones, some missing. Among 150,000 to 180,000 clones listed, around 10% were seen once. The CDR3 consists of 14 residues. With 5 bases removed from V and 4 bases from J, the gap between germline ends came to 11 bases. The germline V gene has CDR1 SGHTA and CDR2 FQGNSA. This receptor was identified in a man younger than 35 in good health. Material: central memory CD4+ T cells from blood. The chain has TRBV7-2 and TRBJ2-2, with unresolved D. CDR3 amino acids: CASSQEKLTGELFF. CDR3 coding DNA: TGTGCCAGCAGCCAAGAGAAGCTCACCGGGGAGCTGTTTTTT.